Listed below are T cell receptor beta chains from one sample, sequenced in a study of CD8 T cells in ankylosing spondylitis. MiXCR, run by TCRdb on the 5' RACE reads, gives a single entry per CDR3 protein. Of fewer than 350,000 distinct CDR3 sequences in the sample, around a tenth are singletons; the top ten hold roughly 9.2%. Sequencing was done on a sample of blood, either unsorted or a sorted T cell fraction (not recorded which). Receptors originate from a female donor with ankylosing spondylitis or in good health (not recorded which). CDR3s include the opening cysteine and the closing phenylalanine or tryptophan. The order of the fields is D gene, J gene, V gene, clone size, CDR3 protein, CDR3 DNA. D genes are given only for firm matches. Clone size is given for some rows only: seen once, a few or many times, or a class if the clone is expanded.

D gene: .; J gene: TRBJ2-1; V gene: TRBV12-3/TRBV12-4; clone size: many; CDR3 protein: CASGARDEQFF; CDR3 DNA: TGTGCCAGCGGTGCAAGGGATGAGCAGTTCTTC
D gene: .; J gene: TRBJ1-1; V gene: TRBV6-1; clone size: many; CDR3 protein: CASRNDNMNTEAFF; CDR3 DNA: TGTGCCAGCAGAAATGACAACATGAACACTGAAGCTTTCTTT
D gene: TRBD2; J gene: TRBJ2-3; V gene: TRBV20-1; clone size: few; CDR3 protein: CSAPGLAGGPSTQYF; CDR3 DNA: TGCAGTGCTCCGGGACTAGCGGGGGGACCCAGCACGCAGTATTTT
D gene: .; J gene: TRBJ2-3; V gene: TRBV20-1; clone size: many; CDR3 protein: CSASRTVMDTQYF; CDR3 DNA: TGCAGTGCTTCTAGGACGGTGATGGATACGCAGTATTTT
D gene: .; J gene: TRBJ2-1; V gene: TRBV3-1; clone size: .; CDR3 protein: CASSQDRQGRGNEQFF; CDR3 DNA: TGTGCCAGCAGCCAAGATCGGCAGGGGCGTGGGAATGAGCAGTTCTTC
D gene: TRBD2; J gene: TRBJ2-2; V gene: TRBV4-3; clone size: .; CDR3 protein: CASSQVTGGAGELFF; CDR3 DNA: TGCGCCAGCAGCCAAGTTACGGGAGGGGCCGGGGAGCTGTTTTTT
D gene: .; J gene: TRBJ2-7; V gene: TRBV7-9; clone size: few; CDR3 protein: CASSQRDVSYEQYF; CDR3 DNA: TGTGCCAGCAGCCAACGGGACGTCTCCTACGAGCAGTACTTC
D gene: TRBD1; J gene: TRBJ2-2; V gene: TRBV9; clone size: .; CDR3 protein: CASSARTGENTGELFF; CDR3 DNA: TGTGCCAGCAGCGCCAGGACAGGGGAAAACACCGGGGAGCTGTTTTTT
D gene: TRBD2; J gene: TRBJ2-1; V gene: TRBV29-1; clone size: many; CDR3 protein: CSVRSGSPNEQFF; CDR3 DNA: TGCAGCGTTCGGAGCGGGAGTCCGAATGAGCAGTTCTTC
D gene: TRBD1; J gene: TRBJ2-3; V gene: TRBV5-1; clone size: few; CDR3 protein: CASSSSDRGTDTQYF; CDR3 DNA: TGCGCCAGCAGCTCTTCAGACAGGGGTACAGATACGCAGTATTTT
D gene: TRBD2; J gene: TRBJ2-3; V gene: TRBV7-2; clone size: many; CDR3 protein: CASSLGTRGSTDTQYF; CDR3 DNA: TGTGCCAGCAGCTTGGGGACTAGAGGTAGCACAGATACGCAGTATTTT
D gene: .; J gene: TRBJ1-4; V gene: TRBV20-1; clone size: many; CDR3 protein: CSARARGDEKLFF; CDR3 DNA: TGCAGTGCTAGAGCCAGGGGTGATGAAAAACTGTTTTTT
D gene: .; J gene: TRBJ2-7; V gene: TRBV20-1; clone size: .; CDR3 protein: CSARDRRPRSGYEQYF; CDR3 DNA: TGCAGTGCTAGAGATCGAAGGCCCCGGAGTGGGTACGAGCAGTACTTC
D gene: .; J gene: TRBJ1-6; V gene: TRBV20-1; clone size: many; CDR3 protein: CSAYNHIGVGMNSPLHF; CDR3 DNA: TGCAGTGCATACAACCATATCGGGGTCGGGATGAATTCACCCCTCCACTTT
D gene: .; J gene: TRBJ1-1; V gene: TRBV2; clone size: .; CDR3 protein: CASSEAGRGNTEAFF; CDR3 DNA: TGTGCCAGCAGTGAAGCCGGCAGGGGGAACACTGAAGCTTTCTTT
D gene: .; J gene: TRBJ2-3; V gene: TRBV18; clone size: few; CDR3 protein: CASSPRDKQGRADTQYF; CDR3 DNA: TGTGCCAGCTCACCAAGGGACAAACAGGGGAGGGCAGATACGCAGTATTTT
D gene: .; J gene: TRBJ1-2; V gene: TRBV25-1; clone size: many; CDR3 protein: CASSLALNYGYTF; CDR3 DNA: TGTGCCAGCAGTCTGGCCCTTAACTATGGCTACACCTTC
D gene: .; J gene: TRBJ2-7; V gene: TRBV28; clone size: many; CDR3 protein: CASSRQQNYEQYF; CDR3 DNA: TGTGCCAGCAGTCGGCAGCAAAACTACGAGCAGTACTTC
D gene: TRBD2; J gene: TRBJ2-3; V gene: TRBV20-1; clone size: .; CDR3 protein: CSAHDWTSGSRDTQYF; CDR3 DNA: TGCAGTGCTCATGATTGGACTAGCGGGAGTCGAGATACGCAGTATTTT
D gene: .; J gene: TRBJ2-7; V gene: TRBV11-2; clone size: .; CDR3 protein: CASSLSPSREYEQYF; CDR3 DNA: TGTGCCAGCAGCCTATCCCCCTCCAGGGAATACGAGCAGTACTTC
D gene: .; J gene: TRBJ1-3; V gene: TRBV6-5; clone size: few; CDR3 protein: CASSHTQGSGNTIYF; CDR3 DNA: TGTGCCAGCAGTCACACACAGGGTTCTGGAAACACCATATATTTT
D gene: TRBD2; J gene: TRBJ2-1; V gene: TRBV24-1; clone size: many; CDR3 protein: CATSDAPGLVSSNEQFF; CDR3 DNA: TGTGCCACCAGTGATGCACCGGGACTAGTCTCCAGTAATGAGCAGTTCTTC
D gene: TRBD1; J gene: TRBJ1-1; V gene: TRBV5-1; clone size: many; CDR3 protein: CASSGQDRVNTEAFF; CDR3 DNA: TGCGCCAGCAGCGGCCAGGACAGGGTAAACACTGAAGCTTTCTTT
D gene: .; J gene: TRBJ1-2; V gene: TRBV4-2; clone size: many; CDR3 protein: CASSQGHDPNYGYTF; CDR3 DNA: TGTGCCAGCAGCCAAGGCCACGATCCTAACTATGGCTACACCTTC
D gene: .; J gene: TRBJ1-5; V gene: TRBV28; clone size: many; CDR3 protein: CASSLPRGHSNQPQHF; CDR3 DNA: TGTGCCAGCAGTTTACCCAGAGGGCATAGCAATCAGCCCCAGCATTTT
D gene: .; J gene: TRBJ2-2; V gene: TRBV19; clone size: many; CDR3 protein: CASKQVANTGELFF; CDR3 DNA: TGTGCCAGCAAACAGGTGGCGAACACCGGGGAGCTGTTTTTT
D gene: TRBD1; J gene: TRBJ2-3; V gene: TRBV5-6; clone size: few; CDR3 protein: CASSPGTGIDTQYF; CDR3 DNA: TGTGCCAGCAGCCCAGGGACAGGAATCGATACGCAGTATTTT
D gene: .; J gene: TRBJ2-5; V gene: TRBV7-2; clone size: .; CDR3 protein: CASSLDWGAETQYF; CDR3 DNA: TGTGCCAGCAGCTTAGATTGGGGGGCAGAGACCCAGTACTTC
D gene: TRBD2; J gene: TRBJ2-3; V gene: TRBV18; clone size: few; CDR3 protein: CASSPPISSGRGPGDTQYF; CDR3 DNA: TGTGCCAGCTCACCACCTATTTCTAGCGGGAGAGGCCCGGGAGATACGCAGTATTTT
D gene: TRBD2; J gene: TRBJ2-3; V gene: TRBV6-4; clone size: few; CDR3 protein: CASSDRLAVGTDTQYF; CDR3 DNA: TGTGCCAGCAGTGACCGACTAGCGGTGGGTACAGATACGCAGTATTTT
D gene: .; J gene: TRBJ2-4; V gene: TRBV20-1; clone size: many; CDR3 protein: CSASSPTWDIQYF; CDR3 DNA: TGCAGTGCTAGTTCTCCTACGTGGGACATTCAGTACTTC
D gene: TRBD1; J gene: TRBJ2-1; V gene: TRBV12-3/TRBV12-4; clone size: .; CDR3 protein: CATSTGTGKVNEQFF; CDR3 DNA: TGTGCCACCTCGACCGGGACAGGGAAGGTAAATGAGCAGTTCTTC
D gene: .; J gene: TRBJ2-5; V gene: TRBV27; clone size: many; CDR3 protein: CASSLYGVGETQYF; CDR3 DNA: TGTGCCAGCAGTTTATATGGGGTGGGGGAGACCCAGTACTTC
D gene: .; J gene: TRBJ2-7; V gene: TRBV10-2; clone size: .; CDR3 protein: CASTAQGPYEQYF; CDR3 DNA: TGCGCCAGCACGGCCCAGGGGCCCTACGAGCAGTACTTC
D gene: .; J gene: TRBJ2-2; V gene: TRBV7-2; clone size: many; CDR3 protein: CASSLGDSNTGELFF; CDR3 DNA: TGTGCCAGCAGCTTAGGGGATTCGAACACCGGGGAGCTGTTTTTT
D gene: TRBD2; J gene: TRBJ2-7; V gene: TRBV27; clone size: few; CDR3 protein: CASCLLTSGGYEQYF; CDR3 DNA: TGTGCCAGCTGCCTCCTTACTAGCGGGGGGTACGAGCAGTACTTC
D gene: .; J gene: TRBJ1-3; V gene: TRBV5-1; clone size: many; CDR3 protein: CASSQGISGNTIYF; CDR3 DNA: TGCGCCAGCAGCCAAGGGATCTCTGGAAACACCATATATTTT
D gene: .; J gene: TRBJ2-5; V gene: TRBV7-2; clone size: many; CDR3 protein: CASSFPKLGETQYF; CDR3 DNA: TGTGCCAGCAGCTTTCCCAAATTGGGGGAGACCCAGTACTTC
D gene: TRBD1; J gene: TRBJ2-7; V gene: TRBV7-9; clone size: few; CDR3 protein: CASSSDRGKRSYEQYF; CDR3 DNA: TGTGCCAGCAGCTCGGACAGGGGGAAAAGGTCCTACGAGCAGTACTTC
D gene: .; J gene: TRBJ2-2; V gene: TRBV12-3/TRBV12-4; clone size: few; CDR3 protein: CASSFWRGNTGELFF; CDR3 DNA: TGTGCCAGCAGTTTCTGGCGGGGTAACACCGGGGAGCTGTTTTTT
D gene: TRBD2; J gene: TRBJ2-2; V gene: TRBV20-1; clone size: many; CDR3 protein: CSATTRTSRGTGELFF; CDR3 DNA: TGCAGTGCTACAACCAGGACTAGCCGCGGCACCGGGGAGCTGTTTTTT
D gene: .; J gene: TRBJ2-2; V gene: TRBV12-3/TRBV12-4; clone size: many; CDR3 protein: CASSFGATGELFF; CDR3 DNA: TGTGCCAGCAGTTTTGGGGCCACCGGGGAGCTGTTTTTT
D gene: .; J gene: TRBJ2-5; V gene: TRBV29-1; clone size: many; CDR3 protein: CSVERGQGETQYF; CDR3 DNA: TGCAGCGTTGAAAGGGGTCAGGGGGAGACCCAGTACTTC
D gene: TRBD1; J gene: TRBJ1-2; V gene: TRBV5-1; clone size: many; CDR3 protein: CASSNDRGVYGYTF; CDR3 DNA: TGCGCCAGCAGCAACGACAGGGGTGTATATGGCTACACCTTC
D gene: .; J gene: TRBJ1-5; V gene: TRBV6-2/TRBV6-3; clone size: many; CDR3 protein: CASSYFSVENQPQHF; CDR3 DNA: TGTGCCAGCAGTTATTTCTCCGTGGAGAATCAGCCCCAGCATTTT
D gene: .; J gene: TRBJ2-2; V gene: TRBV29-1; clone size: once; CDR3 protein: CSVRRATPGGELFF; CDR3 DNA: TGCAGCGTAAGGAGAGCCACCCCGGGGGGGGAGCTGTTTTTT
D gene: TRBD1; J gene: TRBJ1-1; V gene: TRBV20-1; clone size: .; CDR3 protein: CSARPSDRVHTEAFF; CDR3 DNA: TGCAGTGCTAGACCTTCCGACAGGGTGCACACTGAAGCTTTCTTT
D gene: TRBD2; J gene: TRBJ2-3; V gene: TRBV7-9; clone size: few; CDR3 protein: CASIRPGLNTDTQYF; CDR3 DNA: TGTGCCAGCATTCGGCCGGGACTAAACACAGATACGCAGTATTTT
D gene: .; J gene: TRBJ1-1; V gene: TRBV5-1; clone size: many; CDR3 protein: CASMRDLGTEAFF; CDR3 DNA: TGCGCCAGCATGAGGGATCTTGGCACTGAAGCTTTCTTT
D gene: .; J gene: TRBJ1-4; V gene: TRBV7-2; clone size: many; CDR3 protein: CASSLPVMSKLFF; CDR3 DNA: TGTGCCAGCAGCTTGCCGGTAATGAGTAAACTGTTTTTT
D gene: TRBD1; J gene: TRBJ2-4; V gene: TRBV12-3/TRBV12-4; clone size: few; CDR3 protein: CASSLNPGTGVPIQYF; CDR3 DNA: TGTGCCAGCAGCCTCAATCCCGGGACAGGGGTTCCCATTCAGTACTTC
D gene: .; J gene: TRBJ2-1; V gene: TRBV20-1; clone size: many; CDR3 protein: CSARGAGNPGNEQFF; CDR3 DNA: TGCAGTGCTAGAGGGGCGGGAAACCCGGGCAATGAGCAGTTCTTC
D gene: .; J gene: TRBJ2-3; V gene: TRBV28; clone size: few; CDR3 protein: CASSPRNADTQYF; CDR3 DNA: TGTGCCAGCAGCCCCCGGAACGCAGATACGCAGTATTTT
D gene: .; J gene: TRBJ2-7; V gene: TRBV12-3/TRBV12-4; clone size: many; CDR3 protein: CASSLHAGRAFSYEQYF; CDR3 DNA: TGTGCCAGCAGTCTACACGCGGGGCGGGCCTTCTCCTACGAGCAGTACTTC